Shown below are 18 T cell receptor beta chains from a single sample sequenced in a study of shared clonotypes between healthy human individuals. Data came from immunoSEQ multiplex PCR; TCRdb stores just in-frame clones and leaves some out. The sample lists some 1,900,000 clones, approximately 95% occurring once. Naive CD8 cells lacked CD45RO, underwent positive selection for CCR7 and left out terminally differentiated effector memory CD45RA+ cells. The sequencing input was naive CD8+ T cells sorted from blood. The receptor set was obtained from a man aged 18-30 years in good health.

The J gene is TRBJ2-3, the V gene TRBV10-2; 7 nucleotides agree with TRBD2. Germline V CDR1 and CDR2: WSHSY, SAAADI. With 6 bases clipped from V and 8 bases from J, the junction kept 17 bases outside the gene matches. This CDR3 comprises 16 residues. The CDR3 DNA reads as TGCGCCAGCAGCCCTCTGACTAGCTCACCGGCCGCTACGCAGTATTTT. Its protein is CASSPLTSSPAATQYF.

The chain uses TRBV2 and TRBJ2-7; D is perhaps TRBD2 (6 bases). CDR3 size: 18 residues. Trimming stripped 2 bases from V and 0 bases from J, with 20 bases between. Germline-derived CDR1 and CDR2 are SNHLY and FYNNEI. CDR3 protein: CASSESGLWGKSSYEQYF. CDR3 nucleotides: TGTGCCAGCAGTGAAAGCGGGCTCTGGGGGAAAAGCTCCTACGAGCAGTACTTC.

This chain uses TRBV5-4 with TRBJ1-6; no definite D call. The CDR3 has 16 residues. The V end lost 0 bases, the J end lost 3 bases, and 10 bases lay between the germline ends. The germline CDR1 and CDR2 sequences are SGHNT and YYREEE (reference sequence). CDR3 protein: CASSLGGGLYNSPLHF. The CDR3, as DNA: TGTGCCAGCAGCTTGGGTGGAGGGCTCTATAATTCACCCCTCCACTTT.

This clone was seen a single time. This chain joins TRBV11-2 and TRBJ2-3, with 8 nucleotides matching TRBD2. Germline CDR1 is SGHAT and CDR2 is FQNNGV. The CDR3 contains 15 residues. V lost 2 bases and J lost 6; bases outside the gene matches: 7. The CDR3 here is CASSLPRGVQDTQYF. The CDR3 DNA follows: TGTGCCAGCAGCTTACCGCGGGGGGTACAGGATACGCAGTATTTT.

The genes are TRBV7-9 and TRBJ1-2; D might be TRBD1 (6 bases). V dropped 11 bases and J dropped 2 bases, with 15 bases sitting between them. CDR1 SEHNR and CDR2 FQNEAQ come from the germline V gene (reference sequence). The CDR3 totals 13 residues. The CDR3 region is CAWGRGQNYGYTF. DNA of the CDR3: TGTGCCTGGGGTCGGGGGCAGAACTATGGCTACACCTTC. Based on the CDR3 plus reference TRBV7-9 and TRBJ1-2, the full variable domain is DTGVSQNPRHKITKRGQNVTFRCDPISEHNRLYWYRQTLGQGPEFLTYFQNEAQLEKSRLLSDRFSAERPKGSFSTLEIQRTEQGDSAMYLCAWGRGQNYGYTFGSGTRLTVV.

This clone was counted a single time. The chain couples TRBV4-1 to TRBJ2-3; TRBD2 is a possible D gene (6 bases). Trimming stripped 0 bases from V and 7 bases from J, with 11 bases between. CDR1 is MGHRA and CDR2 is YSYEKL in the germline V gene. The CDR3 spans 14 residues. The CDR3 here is CASSQDAGLYTQYF. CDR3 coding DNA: TGCGCCAGCAGCCAAGATGCGGGGTTATATACGCAGTATTTT.

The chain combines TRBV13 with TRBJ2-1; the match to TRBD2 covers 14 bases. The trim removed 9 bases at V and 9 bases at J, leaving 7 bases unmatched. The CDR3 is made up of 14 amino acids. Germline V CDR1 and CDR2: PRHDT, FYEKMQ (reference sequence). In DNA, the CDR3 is TGTGCCAGTTCCGGGACTAGCGGGAGTTTTGAGCAGTTCTTC. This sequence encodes CASSGTSGSFEQFF.

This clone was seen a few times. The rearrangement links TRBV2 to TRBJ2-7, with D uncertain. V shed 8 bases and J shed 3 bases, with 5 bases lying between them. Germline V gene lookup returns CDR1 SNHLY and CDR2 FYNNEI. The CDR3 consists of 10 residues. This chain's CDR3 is CASGVYEQYF. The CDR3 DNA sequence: TGTGCCAGCGGGGTCTACGAGCAGTACTTC.

CDR3 residues: CASSLASSVSSYEQYF. The CDR3 DNA sequence: TGCGCCAGCAGCTTGGCGTCATCGGTCAGCTCCTACGAGCAGTACTTC. This chain joins TRBV5-1 and TRBJ2-7; D unclear. CDR3 length equals 16 residues. Per the germline V gene, CDR1 is SGHRS and CDR2 is YFSETQ. V lost 0 bases to trimming and J lost 0 bases, with 13 bases between them.

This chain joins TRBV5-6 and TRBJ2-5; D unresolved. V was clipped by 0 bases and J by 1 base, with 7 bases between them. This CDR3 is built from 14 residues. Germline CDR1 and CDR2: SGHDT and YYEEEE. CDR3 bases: TGTGCCAGCAGCTTGGTGGACGGCCAAGAGACCCAGTACTTC. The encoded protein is CASSLVDGQETQYF.

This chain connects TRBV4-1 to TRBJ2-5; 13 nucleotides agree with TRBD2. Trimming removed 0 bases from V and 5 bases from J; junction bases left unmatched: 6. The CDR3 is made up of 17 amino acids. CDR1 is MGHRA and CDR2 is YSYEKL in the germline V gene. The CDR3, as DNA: TGCGCCAGCAGCCAAGATACTAGCGGGGGGGCAGAGGAGACCCAGTACTTC. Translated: CASSQDTSGGAEETQYF.

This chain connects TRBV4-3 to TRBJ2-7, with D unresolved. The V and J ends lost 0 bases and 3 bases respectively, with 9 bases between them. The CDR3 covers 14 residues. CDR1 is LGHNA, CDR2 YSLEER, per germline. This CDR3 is CASSQDRSNYEQYF. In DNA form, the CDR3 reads TGCGCCAGCAGCCAAGACAGATCAAACTACGAGCAGTACTTC.

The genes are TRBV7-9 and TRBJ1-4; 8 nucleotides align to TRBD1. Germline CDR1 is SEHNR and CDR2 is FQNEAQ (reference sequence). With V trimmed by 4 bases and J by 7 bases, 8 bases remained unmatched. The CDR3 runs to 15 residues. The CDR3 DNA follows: TGTGCCAGCAGCTCAACCGGGACAGGCCCTGAAAAACTGTTTTTT. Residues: CASSSTGTGPEKLFF.

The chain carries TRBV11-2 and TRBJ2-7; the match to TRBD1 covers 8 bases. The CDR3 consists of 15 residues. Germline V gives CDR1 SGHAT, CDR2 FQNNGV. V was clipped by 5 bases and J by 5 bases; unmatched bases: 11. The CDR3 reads CASSTWTGLMNEQYF. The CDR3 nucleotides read TGTGCCAGCAGCACCTGGACAGGGTTGATGAACGAGCAGTACTTC.

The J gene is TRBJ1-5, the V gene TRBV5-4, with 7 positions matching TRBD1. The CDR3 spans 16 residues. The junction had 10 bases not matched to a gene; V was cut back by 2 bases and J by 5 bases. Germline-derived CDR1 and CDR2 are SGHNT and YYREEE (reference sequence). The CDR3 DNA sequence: TGTGCCAGCAGCTTATGGGATACAGGGGTAGATCAGCCCCAGCATTTT. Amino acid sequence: CASSLWDTGVDQPQHF. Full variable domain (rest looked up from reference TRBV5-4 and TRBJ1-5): ETGVTQSPTHLIKTRGQQVTLRCSSQSGHNTVSWYQQALGQGPQFIFQYYREEENGRGNFPPRFSGLQFPNYSSELNVNALELDDSALYLCASSLWDTGVDQPQHFGDGTRLSIL.

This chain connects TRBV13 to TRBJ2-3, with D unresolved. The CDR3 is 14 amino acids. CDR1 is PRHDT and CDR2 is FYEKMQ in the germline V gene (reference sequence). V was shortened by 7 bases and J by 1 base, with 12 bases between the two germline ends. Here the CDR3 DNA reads TGTGCCAGCACCTGGGGAAAGGGCACAGATACGCAGTATTTT. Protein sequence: CASTWGKGTDTQYF.

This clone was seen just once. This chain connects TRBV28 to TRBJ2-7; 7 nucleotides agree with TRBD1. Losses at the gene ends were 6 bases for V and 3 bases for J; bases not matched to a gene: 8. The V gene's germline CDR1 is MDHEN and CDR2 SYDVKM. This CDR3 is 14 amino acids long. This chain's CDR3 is CASSPSDRDYEQYF. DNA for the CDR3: TGTGCCAGCAGCCCTTCCGACAGGGACTACGAGCAGTACTTC.

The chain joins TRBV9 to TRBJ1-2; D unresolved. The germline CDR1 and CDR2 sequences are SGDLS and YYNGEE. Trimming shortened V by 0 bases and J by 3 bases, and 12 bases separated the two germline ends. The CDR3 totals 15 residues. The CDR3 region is CASSVAGEGDYGYTF. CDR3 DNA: TGTGCCAGCAGCGTAGCTGGAGAGGGTGACTATGGCTACACCTTC.